This T cell receptor (beta chain) was found in a study of OX40 agonist ivuxolimab in advanced cancers. Across the study: Six ivuxolimab dose levels, 0.01 to 10 mg/kg, were given intravenously every 2 weeks. A diagnosis of hepatocellular carcinoma, melanoma, renal cell or head and neck cancer was present in dose-escalation patients. One hepatocellular carcinoma and a couple of cutaneous melanoma patients partially responded.

Assay: immunoSEQ multiplex PCR; the TCRdb copy retains only in-frame clones and omits some. This table holds about 78,000 clones, around 82% found once. The ends were cut back, 0 bases at V and 2 bases at J, with 14 bases in the middle. CDR3 length equals 16 residues. Germline V gene sequence: CDR1 SGHNT, CDR2 YYREEE (reference sequence). J is TRBJ2-5 and V is TRBV5-4; D might be TRBD1 or TRBD2, each matching 7 bases. This receptor was taken from an adult with an advanced solid tumor such as melanoma, head and neck, liver or kidney cancer. The sequences come from CD4+ or CD8+ T cells sorted from blood, collected in a trial of the OX40 agonist ivuxolimab. The CDR3 here is CASSLAPRGGQETQYF. For the CDR3, the DNA is TGTGCCAGCAGCTTGGCCCCCAGGGGGGGTCAAGAGACCCAGTACTTC.